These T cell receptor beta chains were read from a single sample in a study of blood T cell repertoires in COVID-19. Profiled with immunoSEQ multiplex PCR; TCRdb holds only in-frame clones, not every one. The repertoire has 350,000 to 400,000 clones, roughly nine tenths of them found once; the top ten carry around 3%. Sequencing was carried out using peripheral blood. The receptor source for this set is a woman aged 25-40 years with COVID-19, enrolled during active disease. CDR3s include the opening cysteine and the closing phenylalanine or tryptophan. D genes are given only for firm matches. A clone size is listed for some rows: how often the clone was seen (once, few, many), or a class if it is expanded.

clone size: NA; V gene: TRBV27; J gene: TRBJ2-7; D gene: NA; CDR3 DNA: TGTGCCAGCAGTCCCACCCACAGGGCCTACGAGCAGTACTTC; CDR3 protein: CASSPTHRAYEQYF
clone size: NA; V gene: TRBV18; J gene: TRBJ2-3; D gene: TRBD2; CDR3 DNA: TGTGCCAGCTCACCAGGGACTAGTACAGATACGCAGTATTTT; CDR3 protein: CASSPGTSTDTQYF
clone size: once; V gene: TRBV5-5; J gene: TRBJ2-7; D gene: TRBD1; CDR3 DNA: TGTGCCAGCAGCTCCCTTGGGACAGGGGCCTACGAGCAGTACTTC; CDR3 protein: CASSSLGTGAYEQYF
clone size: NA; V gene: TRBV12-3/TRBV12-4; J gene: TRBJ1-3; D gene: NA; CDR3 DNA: TGTGCCAGCAGTCTGACACAGGGAAACACCATATATTTT; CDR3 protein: CASSLTQGNTIYF
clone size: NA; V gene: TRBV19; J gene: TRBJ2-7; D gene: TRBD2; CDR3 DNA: TGTGCCAGTAGTATCTCTAGCGGGGCAGGGTACGAGCAGTACTTC; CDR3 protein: CASSISSGAGYEQYF
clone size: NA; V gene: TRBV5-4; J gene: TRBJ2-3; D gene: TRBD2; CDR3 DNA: TGTGCCAGCAGCTACTCACTAGCGGGGACAAACACAGATACGCAGTATTTT; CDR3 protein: CASSYSLAGTNTDTQYF
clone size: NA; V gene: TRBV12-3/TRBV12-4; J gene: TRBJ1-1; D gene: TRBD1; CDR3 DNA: TGTGCCAGCAGTTTTACAGGGGAAACTGAAGCTTTCTTT; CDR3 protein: CASSFTGETEAFF
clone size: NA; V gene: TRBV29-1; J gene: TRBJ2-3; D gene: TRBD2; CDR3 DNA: TGCAGCGTTGAGGGACTAGCGGGGGCCTACACAGATACGCAGTATTTT; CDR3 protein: CSVEGLAGAYTDTQYF
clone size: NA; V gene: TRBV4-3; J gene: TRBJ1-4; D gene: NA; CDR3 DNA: TGCGCCAGCAGCCAAGACGTCGGGGGGCGCGGAACTAATGAAAAACTGTTTTTT; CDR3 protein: CASSQDVGGRGTNEKLFF
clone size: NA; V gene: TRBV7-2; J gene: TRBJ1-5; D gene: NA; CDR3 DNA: TGTGCCAGCAGCTTAGTTGGGGGGAGCAATCAGCCCCAGCATTTT; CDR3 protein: CASSLVGGSNQPQHF
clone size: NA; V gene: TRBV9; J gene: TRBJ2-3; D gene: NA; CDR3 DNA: TGTGCCAGCAGCGCACACTTATACGGGACACCGACGCAGTATTTT; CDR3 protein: CASSAHLYGTPTQYF
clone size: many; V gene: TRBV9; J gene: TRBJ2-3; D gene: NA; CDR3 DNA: TGTGCCAGCAGCGTAGTGGGACTTAATACAGATACGCAGTATTTT; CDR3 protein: CASSVVGLNTDTQYF
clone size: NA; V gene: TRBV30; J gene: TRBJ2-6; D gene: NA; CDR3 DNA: TGTGCCTGGGATACGGGGGCTGGGGCCAACGTCCTGACTTTC; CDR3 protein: CAWDTGAGANVLTF
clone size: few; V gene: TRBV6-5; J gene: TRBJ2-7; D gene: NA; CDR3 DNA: TGTGCCAGCAGCTCTACGTCCTACGAGCAGTACTTC; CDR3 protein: CASSSTSYEQYF
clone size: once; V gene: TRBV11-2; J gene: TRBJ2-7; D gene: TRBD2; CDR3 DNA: TGTGCCAGCGCGGGGAGGGTCTCCTACGAGCAGTACTTC; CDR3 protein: CASAGRVSYEQYF
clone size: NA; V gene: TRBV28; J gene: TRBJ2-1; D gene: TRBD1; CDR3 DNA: TGTGCCAGCAGTTTAACAGGGGCGGTTTACAATGAGCAGTTCTTC; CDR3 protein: CASSLTGAVYNEQFF
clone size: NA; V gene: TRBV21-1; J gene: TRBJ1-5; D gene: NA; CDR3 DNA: TGTGCCAGCAGCACGACAGGGCACATCGATTCGCCCCAGCATTTT; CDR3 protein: CASSTTGHIDSPQHF
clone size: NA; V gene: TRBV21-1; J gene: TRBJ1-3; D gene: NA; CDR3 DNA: TGTGCCAGCAGCTTATTTTCGGGGTCTGAAAACACCATATATTTT; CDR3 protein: CASSLFSGSENTIYF
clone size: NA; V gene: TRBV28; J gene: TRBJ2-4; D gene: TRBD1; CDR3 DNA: TGTGCCAGCAACTCTGCTTATGGGACAGGGGGCCAAGCCAAAAACATTCAGTACTTC; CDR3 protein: CASNSAYGTGGQAKNIQYF
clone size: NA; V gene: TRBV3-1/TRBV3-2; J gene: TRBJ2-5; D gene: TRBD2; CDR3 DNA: TGTGCCAGCAGCCCAGCGGGGGGACAAGAGACCCAGTACTTC; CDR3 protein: CASSPAGGQETQYF
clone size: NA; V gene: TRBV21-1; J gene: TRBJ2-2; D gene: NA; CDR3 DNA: TGTGCCAGCAACCGGCGAGTGAGTCTAGCCGGGGAGCTGTTTTTT; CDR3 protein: CASNRRVSLAGELFF
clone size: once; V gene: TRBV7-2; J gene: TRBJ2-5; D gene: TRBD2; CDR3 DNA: TGTGCCAGCAGCTCAGGACTAGCGCGAAGGATAGAGACCCAGTACTTC; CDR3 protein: CASSSGLARRIETQYF
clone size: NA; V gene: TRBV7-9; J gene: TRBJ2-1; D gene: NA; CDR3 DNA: TGTGCCAGCAGCCCAGGGAATGAGCAGTTCTTC; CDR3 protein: CASSPGNEQFF
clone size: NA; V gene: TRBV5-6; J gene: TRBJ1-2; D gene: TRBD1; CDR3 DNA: TGTGCCAGCAGCTTGTTGCCGACAGGGGCTAACTATGGCTACACCTTC; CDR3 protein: CASSLLPTGANYGYTF
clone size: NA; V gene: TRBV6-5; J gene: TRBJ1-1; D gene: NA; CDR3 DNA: TGTGCCAGCAGTTTAAGGGAGGACACTGAAGCTTTCTTT; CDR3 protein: CASSLREDTEAFF
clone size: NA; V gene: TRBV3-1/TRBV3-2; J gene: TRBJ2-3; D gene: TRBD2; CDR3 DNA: TGTGCCAGCAGCCCAATGGCGGGAGGGCCGGATACGCAGTATTTT; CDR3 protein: CASSPMAGGPDTQYF
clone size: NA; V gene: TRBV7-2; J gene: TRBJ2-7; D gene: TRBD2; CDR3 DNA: TGTGCCAGCAGCATTAGCGGGGCCGTTACCTACGAGCAGTACTTC; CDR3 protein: CASSISGAVTYEQYF
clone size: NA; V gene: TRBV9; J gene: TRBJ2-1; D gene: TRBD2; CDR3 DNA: TGTGCCAGCAGCGTCCAACGGACTAGCGGGAGCAATGAGCAGTTCTTC; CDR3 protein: CASSVQRTSGSNEQFF
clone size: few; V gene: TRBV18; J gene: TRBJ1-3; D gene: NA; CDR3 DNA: TGTGCCAGCTCACGGGGGACAGGAAACACCATATATTTT; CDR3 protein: CASSRGTGNTIYF
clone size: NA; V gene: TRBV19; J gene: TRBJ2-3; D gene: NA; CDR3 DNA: TGTGCCAGTAGTTTCCAGGTTAGGGATACGCAGTATTTT; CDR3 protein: CASSFQVRDTQYF
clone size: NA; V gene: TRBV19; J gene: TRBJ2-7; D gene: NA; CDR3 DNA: TGTGCCAGTAGTATAGGGACTGGTCTCTACGAGCAGTACTTC; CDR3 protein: CASSIGTGLYEQYF
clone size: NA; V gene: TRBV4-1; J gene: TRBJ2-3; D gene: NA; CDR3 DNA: TGCGCCAGCAGCCAAGATAGTGGTTGGCTAGCAATTCCTCTCGTCACAGATACGCAGTATTTT; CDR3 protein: CASSQDSGWLAIPLVTDTQYF
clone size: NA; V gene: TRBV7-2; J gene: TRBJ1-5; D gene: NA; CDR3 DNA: TGTGCCAGCAGCTTAAATTACCCGAGGGGCAATCAGCCCCAGCATTTT; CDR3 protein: CASSLNYPRGNQPQHF
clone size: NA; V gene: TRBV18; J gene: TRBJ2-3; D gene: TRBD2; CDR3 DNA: TGTGCCAGCTCACCTGGCGGGGGATGGGATACGCAGTATTTT; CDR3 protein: CASSPGGGWDTQYF
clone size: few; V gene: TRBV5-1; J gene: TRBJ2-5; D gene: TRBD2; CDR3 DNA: TGCGCCAGCAGCTCGGGACTAGCGGGGAACCTGGGGACCCAGTACTTC; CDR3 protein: CASSSGLAGNLGTQYF
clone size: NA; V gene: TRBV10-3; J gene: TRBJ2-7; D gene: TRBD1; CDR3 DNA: TGTGCCATCAGGGGTCAGGGGGATATCGACGAGCAGTACTTC; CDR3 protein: CAIRGQGDIDEQYF
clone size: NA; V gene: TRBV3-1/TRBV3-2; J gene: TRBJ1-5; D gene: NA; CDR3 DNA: TGTGCCAGCAGCCAATGGAGATTCGGTCAGCCCCAGCATTTT; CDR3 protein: CASSQWRFGQPQHF
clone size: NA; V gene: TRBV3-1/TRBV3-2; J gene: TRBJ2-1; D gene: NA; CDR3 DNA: TGTGCCAGCAGCCGAGACATAGGGGGTGAGCAGTTCTTC; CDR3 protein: CASSRDIGGEQFF
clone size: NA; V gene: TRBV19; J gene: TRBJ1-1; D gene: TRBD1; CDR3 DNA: TGTGCCAGTAGTATTGGACAGGGGAGGAACACTGAAGCTTTCTTT; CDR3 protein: CASSIGQGRNTEAFF
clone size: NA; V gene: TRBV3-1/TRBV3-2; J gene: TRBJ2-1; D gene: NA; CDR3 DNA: TGTGCCAGCAGCCCTAGCGCAGGCTCCTACAATGAGCAGTTCTTC; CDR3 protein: CASSPSAGSYNEQFF
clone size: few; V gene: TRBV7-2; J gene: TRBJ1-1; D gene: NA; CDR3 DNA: TGTGCCAGCAGCGATCAGGGAAACACTGAAGCTTTCTTT; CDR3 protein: CASSDQGNTEAFF
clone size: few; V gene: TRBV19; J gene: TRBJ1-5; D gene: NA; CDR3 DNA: TGTGCCAGTAGTAAGACAGGAAGTCAGCCCCAGCATTTT; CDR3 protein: CASSKTGSQPQHF
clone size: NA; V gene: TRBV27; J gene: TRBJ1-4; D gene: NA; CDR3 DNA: TGTGCCAGCAGTTTAGAACCCGCAGGAAAACTGTTTTTT; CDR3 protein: CASSLEPAGKLFF
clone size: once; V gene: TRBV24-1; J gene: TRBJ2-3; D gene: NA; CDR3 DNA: TGTGCCACCAGTGACTGGGGGACTAGCACAGATACGCAGTATTTT; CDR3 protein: CATSDWGTSTDTQYF
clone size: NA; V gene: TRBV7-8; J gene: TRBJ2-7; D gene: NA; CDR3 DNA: TGTGCCAGCAGCTTAAGACGACAGGGAGGCCAATACGAGCAGTACTTC; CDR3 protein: CASSLRRQGGQYEQYF
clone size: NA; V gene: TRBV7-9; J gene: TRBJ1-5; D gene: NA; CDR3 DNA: TGTGCCAGCAGCTTAGCCGGGCCCCAGCATTTT; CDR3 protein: CASSLAGPQHF
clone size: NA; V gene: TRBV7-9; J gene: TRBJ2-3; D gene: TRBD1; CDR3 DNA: TGTGCCAGCAGCTTAGTCGGGTCAGGGGGTGGCACAGATACGCAGTATTTT; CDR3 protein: CASSLVGSGGGTDTQYF
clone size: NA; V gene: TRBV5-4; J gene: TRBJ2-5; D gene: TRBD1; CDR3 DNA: TGTGCCAGCAGCCCGGGGACAGCCCAAGAGACCCAGTACTTC; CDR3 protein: CASSPGTAQETQYF
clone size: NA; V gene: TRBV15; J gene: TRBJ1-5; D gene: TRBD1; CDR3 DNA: TGTGCCACCAGCACCTACGGACAGGGAATTCAGCCCCAGCATTTT; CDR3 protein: CATSTYGQGIQPQHF
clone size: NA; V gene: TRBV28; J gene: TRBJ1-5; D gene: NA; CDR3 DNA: TGTGCCAGCAGTATCTACAGGGACCAGCCCCAGCATTTT; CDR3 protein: CASSIYRDQPQHF
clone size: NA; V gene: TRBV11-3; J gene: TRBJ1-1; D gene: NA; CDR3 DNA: TGTGCCAGCAGCCAAGAGGGCGACACTGAAGCTTTCTTT; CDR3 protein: CASSQEGDTEAFF
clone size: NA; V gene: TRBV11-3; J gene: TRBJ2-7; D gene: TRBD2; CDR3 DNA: TGTGCCAGCAGCCCGACTAGCGGGGGGCCCTACGAGCAGTACTTC; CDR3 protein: CASSPTSGGPYEQYF
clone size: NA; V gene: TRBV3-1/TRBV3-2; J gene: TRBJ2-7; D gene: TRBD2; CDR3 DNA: TGTGCCAGCAGCCCCGGGACTAGCGGCACCTACGAGCAGTACTTC; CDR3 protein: CASSPGTSGTYEQYF